These T cell receptor beta chains were read from a single sample in a study of T cells in Graves' hyperthyroidism and ophthalmopathy. One entry per CDR3 protein results from TCRdb running MiXCR on the multiplex PCR reads. The sample gives about 350,000 distinct CDR3 sequences, 15% of which show up once; roughly 19% is in the top ten. Specimen: blood. All receptors derive from a woman aged 60-75 years with Graves' ophthalmopathy. The conserved cysteine and the conserved F or W are not part of the CDR3 here. Size tells how often a clone was seen (once, few, many) or the class of an expanded clone, and some rows leave it out.

clone_size: many
j_call: TRBJ2-7
v_call: TRBV2
cdr3_aa: ASSEMLGLADYEQY

clone_size: few
j_call: TRBJ1-1
v_call: TRBV29-1
cdr3_aa: SVEDLTEDMNTEAF

clone_size: few
j_call: TRBJ1-2
v_call: TRBV5-1
cdr3_aa: ASSSRTDAYGYT

clone_size: NA
j_call: TRBJ2-3
v_call: TRBV24-1
cdr3_aa: ATSEPSAGTDTQY

clone_size: NA
j_call: TRBJ1-3
v_call: TRBV19
cdr3_aa: ASRSPGNTIY

clone_size: many
j_call: TRBJ2-7
v_call: TRBV19
cdr3_aa: ASSSSGPYEQY

clone_size: many
j_call: TRBJ2-1
v_call: TRBV20-1
cdr3_aa: SAILVSQSSYNEQF

clone_size: few
j_call: TRBJ2-7
v_call: TRBV7-9
cdr3_aa: ASTPDPYEQY

clone_size: NA
j_call: TRBJ2-3
v_call: TRBV12-3/TRBV12-4
cdr3_aa: ASSFLSGPPGTQY

clone_size: many
j_call: TRBJ2-5
v_call: TRBV12-3/TRBV12-4
cdr3_aa: ASSVSGQEETQY

clone_size: many
j_call: TRBJ2-1
v_call: TRBV7-9
cdr3_aa: ASSRPNEQF

clone_size: many
j_call: TRBJ2-7
v_call: TRBV2
cdr3_aa: ASSPQGYYEQY

clone_size: many
j_call: TRBJ2-3
v_call: TRBV7-9
cdr3_aa: ASSLAEGRLGDTQY

clone_size: many
j_call: TRBJ2-3
v_call: TRBV24-1
cdr3_aa: ATSDLGRGQARTDTQY

clone_size: many
j_call: TRBJ2-7
v_call: TRBV27
cdr3_aa: ASSASRAEQY

clone_size: many
j_call: TRBJ2-7
v_call: TRBV20-1
cdr3_aa: SARDGKKGTYEQY

clone_size: NA
j_call: TRBJ2-2
v_call: TRBV24-1
cdr3_aa: ATSDLGGGPDTGELF

clone_size: many
j_call: TRBJ1-5
v_call: TRBV5-1
cdr3_aa: ASSFGTGGNQPQH